This T cell receptor (beta chain) was found in a study of CD8 T cells in Susac syndrome. V dropped 3 bases and J dropped 2 bases, with 9 bases sitting between them. Germline V lookup: CDR1 MNHEY, CDR2 SVGEGT. The CDR3 runs to 14 residues. Roughly 0.45 to 1 ug RNA was reverse transcribed with random hexamers. TCRdb re-derived calls from the immunoSEQ multiplex PCR reads in MiXCR, one entry per CDR3 protein. The sample lists 330,000 or so distinct CDR3 sequences, 85% occurring once. Sequenced sample: CD8+ T cells from PBMCs. The rearrangement joins TRBV6-2 or TRBV6-3 to TRBJ2-3; D perhaps matches TRBD2 (6 bases). The clonotype comes from a human donor with multiple sclerosis. The CDR3 loop is CASSYWRVTDTQYF. In nucleotides, the CDR3 is TGTGCCAGCAGTTATTGGAGGGTCACAGATACGCAGTATTTT.